This passage covers 32 T cell receptor beta chains from one sample sequenced in a study of vaccination and CD4 T cells after COVID-19. Sequence data for DNA of cultured CD4+ T cells were generated by the Oncomine TCR Beta short-read assay. Via MiXCR, TCRdb re-called the PCR reads, giving one row per CDR3 protein. Of roughly 15,000 distinct CDR3 sequences in the sample, 44% were seen once. Documented treatment: roughly 10-day PBMC culture with coronavirus spike peptide pools or control peptides (ViraFEST assay). For these TCRs, the target antigens are not known. What was sequenced was CD4+ T cells from blood, cultured in vitro. Receptors were obtained from a human donor who had recovered from COVID-19.

This rearrangement joins TRBV19 to TRBJ1-5, with TRBD1 as a possible D gene (5 bases). V was pared by 6 bases and J by 6 bases, with 15 bases between. The CDR3 has 14 amino acids. CDR1 LNHDA and CDR2 SQIVND come from the germline V gene (reference sequence). This CDR3 is CASRTLGGVQPQHF. The DNA of the CDR3 is TGTGCCAGTAGGACCCTGGGGGGGGTTCAGCCCCAGCATTTT.

V usage is TRBV28 and J usage is TRBJ1-1; 9 bases align to TRBD1. V lost 1 base, J lost 4 bases, and 4 bases stayed unmatched. The CDR3 length is 15 residues. Germline V lookup: CDR1 MDHEN, CDR2 SYDVKM. DNA of the CDR3: TGTGCCAGCAGTTTATTAAACAGGGGGCTCACTGAAGCTTTCTTT. This sequence encodes CASSLLNRGLTEAFF.

The rearrangement uses TRBV15 and TRBJ2-5; D might be TRBD1 (5 bases). Trimming took off 0 bases at V and 4 bases at J, with 12 bases between the two ends. The CDR3 contains 15 residues. The germline gives CDR1 LNHNV, CDR2 YYDKDF (reference sequence). CDR3 residues: CATSRDFRQGETQYF. In DNA, the CDR3 is TGTGCCACCAGCAGAGATTTTAGGCAGGGAGAGACCCAGTACTTC.

Only a few counts were recorded for this clonotype. This chain uses TRBV27 with TRBJ1-3, with D uncertain. Germline V CDR1 and CDR2: MNHEY, SMNVEV (reference sequence). The CDR3 is 16 amino acids. V was cut by 0 bases and J by 0 bases, with 9 bases left in between. Written as DNA, the CDR3 is TGTGCCAGCAGTTTATCTACAGCTAACTCTGGAAACACCATATATTTT. Its protein is CASSLSTANSGNTIYF.

This chain joins TRBV6-1 and TRBJ2-3; TRBD1 matches 7 bases. This CDR3 region has 14 residues. Per germline, CDR1 MNHNS and CDR2 SASEGT. The V gene end was trimmed by 4 bases and the J gene end by 11 bases; junction bases not matched to a gene: 12. CDR3 nucleotides: TGTGCCAGCAGTGGGAGAAACAGGGGATTGGGGCAGTATTTT. Translation gives CASSGRNRGLGQYF.

This clonotype was observed a single time. J is TRBJ2-2 and V is TRBV20-1, with D unclear. The CDR3 consists of 13 residues. V dropped 2 bases and J dropped 5 bases, with 9 bases sitting between them. In germline, CDR1 is DFQATT, CDR2 SNEGSKA (reference sequence). In DNA form, the CDR3 reads TGCAGTGCTAGACCTTTTGTTACCGGGGAGCTGTTTTTT. It encodes CSARPFVTGELFF.

The chain has TRBV29-1 and TRBJ2-7; possible D gene TRBD2, 6 bases. Germline values: CDR1 SQVTM, CDR2 ANQGSEA. Trimming pared 5 bases from V and 3 bases from J, leaving 17 bases between. This CDR3 region has 14 residues. The CDR3 loop is CSVNHSGPNYEQYF. The CDR3 DNA reads as TGCAGCGTTAACCATAGCGGACCTAACTACGAGCAGTACTTC.

This clonotype was seen a handful of times. CDR3 in amino acids: CASSSQGGNQPQHF. For the CDR3, the DNA is TGTGCCAGCAGTTCCCAGGGAGGTAATCAGCCCCAGCATTTT. The V and J genes are TRBV12-3 or TRBV12-4 and TRBJ1-5; D perhaps matches TRBD1 (5 bases). The CDR3 spans 14 residues. The V and J ends lost 4 bases and 4 bases respectively, with 11 bases between them.

V is TRBV19 and J is TRBJ2-5, with TRBD2 matching over 14 bases. The V segment lost 9 bases and the J segment 5 bases; nucleotides outside the gene matches: 11. Germline-derived CDR1 and CDR2 are LNHDA and SQIVND (reference sequence). The CDR3 length is 16 residues. This chain's CDR3 is CASGLAGGSQPETQYF. The CDR3 coding sequence is TGTGCCAGCGGACTAGCGGGAGGTTCCCAGCCGGAGACCCAGTACTTC.

This clonotype was detected a few times. CDR3 bases: TGTGCCACCAGCGCTCTGGGGCAGAATTTTCGGGGCTACACCTTC. Its translation is CATSALGQNFRGYTF. This rearrangement joins TRBV15 to TRBJ1-2, with D possibly being TRBD1 (5 bases). The germline gives CDR1 LNHNV, CDR2 YYDKDF (reference sequence). The CDR3 runs 15 residues. Trimming shortened V by 5 bases and J by 8 bases, and 21 bases separated the two germline ends.

The V and J genes are TRBV4-1 and TRBJ1-1, with unresolved D. This CDR3 spans 18 amino acids. From germline, CDR1 is MGHRA and CDR2 YSYEKL. The germline V and J ends were trimmed by 1 base and 1 base, with 19 bases remaining between them. The CDR3 spells CASSQGRVRGRSNTEAFF. CDR3 sequence (DNA): TGCGCCAGCAGCCAAGGGCGAGTCCGAGGACGGTCGAACACTGAAGCTTTCTTT.

The chain carries TRBV30 and TRBJ2-1; D is uncertain. The CDR3 is made up of 14 amino acids. CDR1 and CDR2 (germline): GTSNPN, SVGIG (reference sequence). Trimming removed 3 bases from V and 4 bases from J, with 13 bases in between. The CDR3 nucleotides read TGTGCCTGGAGCGCCTCGACGGTGTACAATGAGCAGTTCTTC. Amino acid sequence: CAWSASTVYNEQFF. Combining the CDR3 with reference TRBV30 and TRBJ2-1 gives the whole variable domain SQTIHQWPATLVQPVGSPLSLECTVEGTSNPNLYWYRQAAGRGLQLLFYSVGIGQISSEVPQNLSASRPQDRQFILSSKKLLLSDSGFYLCAWSASTVYNEQFFGPGTRLTVL.

This clonotype was seen more than once but under ten times. J is TRBJ2-3 and V is TRBV7-9, with D maybe TRBD1 (7 bases). The CDR3 is made up of 17 amino acids. The germline V gene has CDR1 SEHNR and CDR2 FQNEAQ (reference sequence). V lost 5 bases and J lost 0, with 18 bases in between. In DNA, the CDR3 is TGTGCCAGCAGCCCCCAGGGGGGTTACACTAGCACAGATACGCAGTATTTT. It encodes CASSPQGGYTSTDTQYF.

Judged by abundance, this clonotype is medium-sized. This chain uses TRBV20-1 with TRBJ2-5; tentatively, D is TRBD2 (7 bases). Trimming left V 6 bases short and J 2 bases short, with 13 bases between. Germline-derived CDR1 and CDR2 are DFQATT and SNEGSKA (reference sequence). This CDR3 has 13 residues. CDR3 bases: TGCAGTGCAGCGGGACAAACACAAGAGACCCAGTACTTC. It is translated as CSAAGQTQETQYF.

The rearrangement uses TRBV20-1 and TRBJ2-1, with TRBD2 as a possible D gene (6 bases). The germline V gene encodes CDR1 DFQATT and CDR2 SNEGSKA (reference sequence). The CDR3 covers 16 residues. V was cut by 0 bases and J by 7 bases, with 19 bases left in between. The CDR3 DNA sequence: TGCAGTGCTAGAGATCCAGGACCTAGTGGGAGGAATGAGCAGTTCTTC. Translated: CSARDPGPSGRNEQFF.

The rearrangement uses TRBV20-1 and TRBJ2-1; TRBD2 might be the D (5 bases). Germline V CDR1 and CDR2: DFQATT, SNEGSKA (reference sequence). This CDR3 region has 16 residues. V was pared by 5 bases and J by 0 bases, with 17 bases between. The CDR3 reads CSARNEAELSYNEQFF. The DNA for the CDR3 is TGCAGTGCTCGGAACGAAGCGGAGCTCTCCTACAATGAGCAGTTCTTC.

J is TRBJ2-7 and V is TRBV7-8, with unresolved D. The V gene's germline CDR1 is SGHVS and CDR2 FQNEAQ. The CDR3 runs 14 residues. Trimming stripped 1 base from V and 9 bases from J, with 16 bases between. This CDR3 is CASSLERSRRGQYF. For the CDR3, the DNA is TGTGCCAGCAGCTTAGAACGGTCTAGACGAGGGCAGTACTTC.

This chain links TRBV7-8 with TRBJ2-3; 8 nucleotides agree with TRBD1. Germline V gene sequence: CDR1 SGHVS, CDR2 FQNEAQ. CDR3 size: 15 residues. V trimming: 1 base; J trimming: 2 bases; junction bases outside the gene matches: 2. The chain's CDR3 is CASSLGTGITDTQYF. CDR3 in DNA: TGTGCCAGCAGCTTAGGGACAGGGATCACAGATACGCAGTATTTT.

V and J are TRBV7-2 and TRBJ2-5; 14 bases line up with TRBD2. V trimming: 3 bases; J trimming: 4 bases; junction bases outside the gene matches: 10. The CDR3 runs 18 residues. Germline CDR1 SGHTA, CDR2 FQGNSA. The CDR3 reads CASSFRLAGGPRVETQYF. For the CDR3, the DNA is TGTGCCAGCAGCTTCCGACTAGCGGGAGGGCCGAGGGTAGAGACCCAGTACTTC.

The CDR3 coding sequence is TGCAGTGCGATTAGCGGGAGAGGTCCATACGAGCAGTACTTC. This encodes CSAISGRGPYEQYF. The chain recombines TRBV20-1 with TRBJ2-7; 9 bases are a match to TRBD2. Germline CDR1 is DFQATT and CDR2 is SNEGSKA (reference sequence). V trimming: 6 bases; J trimming: 4 bases; junction bases outside the gene matches: 10. This CDR3 region has 14 residues.

This clonotype was seen only a few times. The gene calls are TRBV12-3 or TRBV12-4 and TRBJ2-3, with TRBD2 matching 14 bases. V lost 6 bases and J lost 0; bases outside the gene matches: 2. CDR3 size: 16 residues. The CDR3 reads CASSRTSGRSTDTQYF. CDR3 nucleotides: TGTGCCAGCAGCAGGACTAGCGGGAGGAGCACAGATACGCAGTATTTT.

This chain uses TRBV7-3 with TRBJ2-7; TRBD1 is a possible D gene (5 bases). Trimming removed 8 bases at V and 5 bases at J, with 19 bases between. Germline V CDR1 and CDR2: SGHTA, FQGTGA. The CDR3 runs 14 residues. The CDR3 nucleotides are TGTGCCAGCCGGCTCCAGACAGATAAGCACGAGCAGTACTTC. It yields the protein CASRLQTDKHEQYF.

This clonotype was seen a few times. The chain is built from TRBV5-1 and TRBJ2-2; the D call may be TRBD1 or TRBD2 (5 bases each). V dropped 2 bases and J dropped 0 bases, with 14 bases sitting between them. This CDR3 contains 17 residues. Per the germline V gene, CDR1 is SGHRS and CDR2 is YFSETQ. CDR3 bases: TGCGCCAGCAGCTTAACCCCTAGCAGGGCGAACACCGGGGAGCTGTTTTTT. Encoded protein: CASSLTPSRANTGELFF.

Here the CDR3 reads CASSSGGGGNTIYF. CDR3 nucleotides: TGTGCCAGCAGTTCCGGGGGTGGAGGAAACACCATATATTTT. This chain uses TRBV28 with TRBJ1-3, with D perhaps TRBD1 (5 bases). This CDR3 contains 14 residues. In germline, CDR1 is MDHEN, CDR2 SYDVKM. Trimming left V 4 bases short and J 4 bases short, with 11 bases between.

The chain couples TRBV12-3 or TRBV12-4 to TRBJ2-1; unclear D gene. The CDR3 totals 12 residues. V lost 2 bases and J lost 7, with 6 bases in between. Here the CDR3 DNA reads TGTGCCAGCAGTTTAAGTGGGAATGAGCAGTTCTTC. Translated, it gives CASSLSGNEQFF.

The chain combines TRBV19 with TRBJ1-1; D is uncertain. With 11 bases removed from V and 4 bases from J, the gap between germline ends came to 14 bases. This CDR3 comprises 12 residues. Per the germline V gene, CDR1 is LNHDA and CDR2 is SQIVND (reference sequence). The CDR3 nucleotides are TGTGCCGCCGGGCGGGATGCCACTGAAGCTTTCTTT. It is translated as CAAGRDATEAFF.

The gene calls are TRBV20-1 and TRBJ2-7; maybe TRBD1 (6 bases). Per the germline V gene, CDR1 is DFQATT and CDR2 is SNEGSKA (reference sequence). There are 14 residues in the CDR3. The V and J ends lost 5 bases and 6 bases respectively, with 20 bases between them. CDR3 protein: CSARQGNIRGEQYF. In DNA form, the CDR3 reads TGCAGTGCTCGGCAGGGTAATATCAGGGGCGAGCAGTACTTC.

V and J are TRBV12-3 or TRBV12-4 and TRBJ2-2; D ambiguous. The V and J ends lost 6 bases and 6 bases respectively, with 11 bases between them. This CDR3 spans 13 amino acids. The CDR3 spells CASSPRLPGELFF. The CDR3 coding sequence is TGTGCCAGCAGCCCTCGACTGCCCGGGGAGCTGTTTTTT.

The chain carries TRBV11-2 and TRBJ2-6, with D unclear. The germline CDR1 and CDR2 sequences are SGHAT and FQNNGV. The CDR3 extends over 17 amino acids. Trimming removed 5 bases at V and 0 bases at J, with 14 bases between. DNA for the CDR3: TGTGCCAGCAGCAGCCGTGTTCGGTTCTCTGGGGCCAACGTCCTGACTTTC. It encodes CASSSRVRFSGANVLTF.

The J gene is TRBJ1-1, the V gene TRBV7-2; unclear D gene. The V end lost 6 bases, the J end lost 1 base, and 9 bases lay between the germline ends. CDR3 length equals 13 residues. The germline CDR1 and CDR2 sequences are SGHTA and FQGNSA. DNA for the CDR3: TGTGCCAGCAGACGACAACCGAACACTGAAGCTTTCTTT. As protein: CASRRQPNTEAFF.

The rearrangement uses TRBV20-1 and TRBJ1-1, with D possibly being TRBD1 (6 bases). With 5 bases removed from V and 1 base from J, the gap between germline ends came to 17 bases. This CDR3 comprises 15 residues. Germline V gene sequence: CDR1 DFQATT, CDR2 SNEGSKA (reference sequence). CDR3 sequence (DNA): TGCAGTGCTGGGGACCCGGGGGCCGGGAACACTGAAGCTTTCTTT. Translation gives CSAGDPGAGNTEAFF.

This sequence joins TRBV20-1 and TRBJ2-5, with a possible D match to TRBD2 (5 bases). Between the trimmed V and J ends, which lost 3 bases and 5 bases, there was a span of 22 bases. Germline CDR1 reads DFQATT; CDR2 reads SNEGSKA (reference sequence). The CDR3 length is 16 residues. The CDR3 DNA follows: TGCAGTGCTAGGGGTTTGCGAGGGTTATTGGAGGAGACCCAGTACTTC. It codes for CSARGLRGLLEETQYF.